This TCR beta chain was captured in a study of OX40 agonist ivuxolimab in advanced cancers. Germline-derived CDR1 and CDR2 are MNHNY and SVGAGI (reference sequence). The trim removed 5 bases at V and 12 bases at J, leaving 8 bases unmatched. The CDR3 is made up of 13 amino acids. The protocol was immunoSEQ multiplex PCR, while the TCRdb copy is restricted to in-frame clones and leaves out a portion. The sample carries fewer than 50,000 clones, about 81% recorded once. The input for sequencing was CD4+ or CD8+ T cells sorted from blood, taken in a trial of the OX40 agonist ivuxolimab. The clonotype originates from an adult with an advanced solid tumor such as melanoma, head and neck, liver or kidney cancer. V usage is TRBV6-6 and J usage is TRBJ2-1; 9 bases agree with TRBD2. The CDR3 region is CASSQGLAYGQFF. In nucleotides, the CDR3 is TGTGCCAGCAGTCAGGGACTAGCTTATGGGCAGTTCTTC.